This TCR beta chain was retrieved from a study of Graves' ophthalmopathy and Graves' hyperthyroidism. Study outcomes and limitations: A model of 13 signatures distinguished ophthalmopathy from stable hyperthyroidism at approximately 90% sensitivity and about 80% specificity. This model predicted ophthalmopathy progression (sensitivity about 67%, specificity about 72%). Blood also carried most expanded thyroid clonotypes exceeding 0.001 frequency.

The PBMCs had their origin in 10 ml of fresh peripheral blood. This clonotype was seen a few times. Its specificity is unknown. CDR3 length: 13 amino acids. CDR1 and CDR2 (germline): MNHNS, SASEGT. The V end was cut by 0 bases, the J end by 4 bases, with 6 bases between. Transcripts of RNA were the source for amplifying TCR beta CDR3 regions. First-round RT-PCR used HTBI primers; second-round multiplex PCR followed. TCRdb analysed the multiplex PCR reads with MiXCR anew, one entry per CDR3 protein. Among hundreds of thousands of distinct CDR3 sequences listed, roughly 20% were seen once. The TCR sequence derives from a woman between 18 and 30 years old with stable Graves' hyperthyroidism. Some clones in this sample may be carry-over from other donors' samples. Sequences were obtained from peripheral blood. J is TRBJ1-2 and V is TRBV6-1; D ambiguous. The CDR3 is CASSEAHSYGYTF. DNA of the CDR3: TGTGCCAGCAGTGAAGCGCACAGCTATGGCTACACCTTC.